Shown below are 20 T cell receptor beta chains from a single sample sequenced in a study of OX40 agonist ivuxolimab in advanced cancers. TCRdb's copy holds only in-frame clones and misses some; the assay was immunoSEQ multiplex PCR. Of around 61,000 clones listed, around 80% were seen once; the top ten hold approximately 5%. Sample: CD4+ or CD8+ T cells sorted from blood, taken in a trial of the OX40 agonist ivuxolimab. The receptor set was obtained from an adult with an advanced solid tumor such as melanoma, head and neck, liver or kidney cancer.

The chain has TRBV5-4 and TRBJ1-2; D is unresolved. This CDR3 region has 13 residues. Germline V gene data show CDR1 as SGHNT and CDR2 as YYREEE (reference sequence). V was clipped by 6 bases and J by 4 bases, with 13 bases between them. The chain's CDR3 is CASTSPWIYGYTF. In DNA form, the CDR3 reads TGTGCCAGCACATCTCCGTGGATCTATGGCTACACCTTC.

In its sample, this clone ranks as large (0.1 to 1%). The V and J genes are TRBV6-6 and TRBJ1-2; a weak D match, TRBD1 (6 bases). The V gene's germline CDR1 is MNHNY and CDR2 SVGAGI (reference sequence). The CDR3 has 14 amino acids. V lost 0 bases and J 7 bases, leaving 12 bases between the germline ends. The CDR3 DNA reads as TGTGCCAGCAGTTACTCGATCGGGACAACTGGCTACACCTTC. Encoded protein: CASSYSIGTTGYTF.

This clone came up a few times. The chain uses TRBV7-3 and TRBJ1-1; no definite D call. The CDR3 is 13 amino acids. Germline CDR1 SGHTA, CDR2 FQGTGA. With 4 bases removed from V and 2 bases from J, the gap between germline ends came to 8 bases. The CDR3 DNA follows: TGTGCCAGCAGCTACTTGTATAACACTGAAGCTTTCTTT. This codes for CASSYLYNTEAFF.

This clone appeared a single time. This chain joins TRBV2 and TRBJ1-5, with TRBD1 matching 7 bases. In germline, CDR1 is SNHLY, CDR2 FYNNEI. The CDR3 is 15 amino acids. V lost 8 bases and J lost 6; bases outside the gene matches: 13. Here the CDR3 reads CASESQGDGSQPQHF. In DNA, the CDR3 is TGTGCCAGCGAGTCGCAGGGGGATGGAAGTCAGCCCCAGCATTTT.

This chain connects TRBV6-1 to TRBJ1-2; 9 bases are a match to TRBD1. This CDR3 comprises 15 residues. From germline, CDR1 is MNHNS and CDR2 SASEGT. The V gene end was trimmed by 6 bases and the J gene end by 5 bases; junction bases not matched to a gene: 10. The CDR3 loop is CASSPRGQGQYGYTF. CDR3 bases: TGTGCCAGCAGCCCTAGGGGACAGGGTCAATATGGCTACACCTTC.

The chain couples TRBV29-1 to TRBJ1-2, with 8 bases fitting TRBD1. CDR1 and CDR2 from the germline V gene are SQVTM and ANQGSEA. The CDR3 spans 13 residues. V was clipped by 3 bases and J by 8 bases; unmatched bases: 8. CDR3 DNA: TGCAGCGTTGACCCGACAGGGGCGCGGGGCTACACCTTC. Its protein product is CSVDPTGARGYTF.

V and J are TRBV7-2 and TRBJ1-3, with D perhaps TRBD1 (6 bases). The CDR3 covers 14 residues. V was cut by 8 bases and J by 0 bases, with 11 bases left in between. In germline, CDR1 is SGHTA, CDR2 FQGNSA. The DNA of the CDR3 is TGTGCCAGCGGGAGGGGGAACTCTGGAAACACCATATATTTT. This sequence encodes CASGRGNSGNTIYF.

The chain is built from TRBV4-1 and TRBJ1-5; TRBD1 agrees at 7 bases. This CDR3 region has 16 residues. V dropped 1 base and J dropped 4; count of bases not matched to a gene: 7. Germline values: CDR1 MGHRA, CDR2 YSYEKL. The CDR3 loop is CASSQVTGDRNQPQHF. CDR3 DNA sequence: TGCGCCAGCAGCCAAGTAACAGGGGATAGGAATCAGCCCCAGCATTTT.

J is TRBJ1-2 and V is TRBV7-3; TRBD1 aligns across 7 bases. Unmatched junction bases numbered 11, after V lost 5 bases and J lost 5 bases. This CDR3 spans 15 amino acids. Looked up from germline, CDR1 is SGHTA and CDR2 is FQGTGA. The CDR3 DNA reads TGTGCCAGCAGCCCCCTCGGGACAGATGTATATGGCTACACCTTC. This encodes CASSPLGTDVYGYTF.

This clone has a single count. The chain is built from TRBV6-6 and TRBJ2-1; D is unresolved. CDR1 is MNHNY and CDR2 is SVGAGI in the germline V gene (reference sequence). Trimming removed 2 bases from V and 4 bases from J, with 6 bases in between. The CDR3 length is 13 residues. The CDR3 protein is CASSYGFYNEQFF. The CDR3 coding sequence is TGTGCCAGCAGTTACGGCTTTTACAATGAGCAGTTCTTC.

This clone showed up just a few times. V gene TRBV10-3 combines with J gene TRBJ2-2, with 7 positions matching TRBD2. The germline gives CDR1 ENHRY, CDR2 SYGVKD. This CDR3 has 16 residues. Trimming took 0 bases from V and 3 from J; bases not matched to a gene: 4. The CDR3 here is CAISESAGIDTGELFF. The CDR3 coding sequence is TGTGCCATCAGTGAGTCAGCGGGGATCGACACCGGGGAGCTGTTTTTT.

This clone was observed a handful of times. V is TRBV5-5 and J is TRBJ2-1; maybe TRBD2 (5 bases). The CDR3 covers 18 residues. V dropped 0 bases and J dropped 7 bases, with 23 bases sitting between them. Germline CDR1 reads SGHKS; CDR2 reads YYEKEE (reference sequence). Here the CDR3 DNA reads TGTGCCAGCAGCTTGGTCTTCCCGGGAACACATCTAGGGAATGAGCAGTTCTTC. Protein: CASSLVFPGTHLGNEQFF.

CDR3 protein: CASSLSANTEAFF. The DNA of the CDR3 is TGTGCCAGCAGCTTATCTGCGAACACTGAAGCTTTCTTT. The genes are TRBV7-3 and TRBJ1-1; D remains ambiguous. Germline-derived CDR1 and CDR2 are SGHTA and FQGTGA. The V end lost 2 bases, the J end lost 1 base, and 5 bases lay between the germline ends. This CDR3 contains 13 residues.

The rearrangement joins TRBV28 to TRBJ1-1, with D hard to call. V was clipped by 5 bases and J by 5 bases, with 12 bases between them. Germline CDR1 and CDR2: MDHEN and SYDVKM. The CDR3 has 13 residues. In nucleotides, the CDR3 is TGTGCCAGCAGTCCTCAGCAGGTAACTGAAGCTTTCTTT. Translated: CASSPQQVTEAFF.

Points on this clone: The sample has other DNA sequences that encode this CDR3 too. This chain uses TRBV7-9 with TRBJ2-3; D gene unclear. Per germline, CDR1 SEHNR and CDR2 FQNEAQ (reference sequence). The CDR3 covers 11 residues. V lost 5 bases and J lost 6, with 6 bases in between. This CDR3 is CASSPRDTQYF. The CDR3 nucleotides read TGTGCCAGCAGCCCTAGGGATACGCAGTATTTT.

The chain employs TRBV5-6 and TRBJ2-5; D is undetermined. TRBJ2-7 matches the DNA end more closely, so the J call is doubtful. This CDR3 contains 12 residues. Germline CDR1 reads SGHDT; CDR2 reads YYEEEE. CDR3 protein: CASSLSRYEQYF. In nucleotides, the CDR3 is TGTGCCAGCAGCTTGAGTCGATACGAGCAGTACTTC.

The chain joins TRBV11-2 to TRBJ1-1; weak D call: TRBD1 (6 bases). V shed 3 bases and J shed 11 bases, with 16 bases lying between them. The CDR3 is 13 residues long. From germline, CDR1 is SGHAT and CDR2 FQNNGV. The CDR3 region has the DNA TGTGCCAGCAGCTTGGCCGGGACAAGTGAGGCTTTCTTT. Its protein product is CASSLAGTSEAFF.

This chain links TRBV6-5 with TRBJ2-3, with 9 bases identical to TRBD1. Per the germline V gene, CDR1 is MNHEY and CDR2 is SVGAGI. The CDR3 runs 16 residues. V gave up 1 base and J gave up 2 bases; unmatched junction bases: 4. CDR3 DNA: TGTGCCAGCAGTTACTTGGGACAGGGCAACACAGATACGCAGTATTTT. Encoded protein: CASSYLGQGNTDTQYF.

CDR3 residues: CASSLGLAGNNEQFF. DNA of the CDR3: TGTGCCAGCAGCCTCGGACTAGCGGGGAACAATGAGCAGTTCTTC. The chain has TRBV7-2 and TRBJ2-1, with 12 positions matching TRBD2. This CDR3 spans 15 amino acids. Per the germline V gene, CDR1 is SGHTA and CDR2 is FQGNSA. The V and J ends lost 5 bases and 5 bases, in that order; junction bases with no gene match: 4.

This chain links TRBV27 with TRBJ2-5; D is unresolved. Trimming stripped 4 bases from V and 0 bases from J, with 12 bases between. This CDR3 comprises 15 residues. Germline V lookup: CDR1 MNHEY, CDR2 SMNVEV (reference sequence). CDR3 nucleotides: TGTGCCAGCAGTTCGACACCCCGGTACCAAGAGACCCAGTACTTC. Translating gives CASSSTPRYQETQYF.